The 6 T cell receptor beta chains listed next were all sequenced from one sample in a study of T cells after yellow fever vaccination. TCRdb ran MiXCR on the 5' RACE reads and lists one entry per CDR3 protein. Here the sample spans 550,000 to 750,000 distinct CDR3 sequences, roughly 13% being singletons. This specimen consisted of PBMCs, obtained on the day of the yellow fever booster vaccination. Receptors were obtained from a man aged 25-40 years who received the YFV17D yellow fever vaccine.

This clonotype was counted between two and nine times. The V call is TRBV25-1, the J call TRBJ1-1; 7 bases fit TRBD1. CDR1 and CDR2 from the germline V gene are MGHDK and SYGVNS. Trimming at V came to 4 bases and at J to 0 bases, leaving 5 bases not matched to a gene. This CDR3 region has 15 residues. The CDR3 loop is CASSGWTGMNTEAFF. The CDR3 nucleotides are TGTGCCAGCAGTGGCTGGACAGGAATGAACACTGAAGCTTTCTTT.

The V call is TRBV6-5, the J call TRBJ2-2; D gene unclear. The CDR3 runs 15 residues. Germline loops: CDR1 MNHEY, CDR2 SVGAGI. V lost 4 bases to trimming and J lost 1 base, with 10 bases between them. CDR3 in amino acids: CASSSAGRNTGELFF. The CDR3 DNA sequence: TGTGCCAGCAGTTCTGCAGGACGGAACACCGGGGAGCTGTTTTTT.

V gene TRBV7-2 combines with J gene TRBJ2-1; D is perhaps TRBD2 (6 bases). Germline CDR1 is SGHTA and CDR2 is FQGNSA. CDR3 length equals 14 residues. Trimming cost V 4 bases and J 5 bases, with 12 bases left between them. The CDR3 reads CASSSDSGNNEQFF. The DNA of the CDR3 is TGTGCCAGCAGCTCCGATAGCGGAAACAATGAGCAGTTCTTC.

In this sample, this clonotype turned up a few times. This chain links TRBV5-5 with TRBJ2-7; 7 nucleotides match TRBD1. The CDR3 extends over 15 amino acids. Germline-derived CDR1 and CDR2 are SGHKS and YYEKEE (reference sequence). The J segment lost 3 bases and the V segment lost 5 bases, leaving 11 bases of the junction unmatched. CDR3 region: CASRLTGTARYEQYF. The DNA of the CDR3 is TGTGCCAGCAGGTTAACCGGGACAGCTCGCTACGAGCAGTACTTC.

This clonotype came up a few times. This chain links TRBV7-2 with TRBJ2-3; D unresolved. The V gene's germline CDR1 is SGHTA and CDR2 FQGNSA. The ends were cut back, 1 base at V and 6 bases at J, with 14 bases in the middle. The CDR3 loop spans 15 amino acids. The chain's CDR3 is CASSLGSVDMDTQYF. CDR3 nucleotide sequence: TGTGCCAGCAGCTTAGGATCCGTAGACATGGATACGCAGTATTTT.

This chain connects TRBV20-1 to TRBJ1-2, with 7 nucleotides matching TRBD1. This CDR3 region has 12 residues. V lost 5 bases and J lost 3; bases outside the gene matches: 3. Germline lookup yields CDR1 DFQATT and CDR2 SNEGSKA (reference sequence). The CDR3 sequence: CSAPGGDYGYTF. The DNA of the CDR3 is TGCAGTGCTCCAGGGGGGGACTATGGCTACACCTTC.